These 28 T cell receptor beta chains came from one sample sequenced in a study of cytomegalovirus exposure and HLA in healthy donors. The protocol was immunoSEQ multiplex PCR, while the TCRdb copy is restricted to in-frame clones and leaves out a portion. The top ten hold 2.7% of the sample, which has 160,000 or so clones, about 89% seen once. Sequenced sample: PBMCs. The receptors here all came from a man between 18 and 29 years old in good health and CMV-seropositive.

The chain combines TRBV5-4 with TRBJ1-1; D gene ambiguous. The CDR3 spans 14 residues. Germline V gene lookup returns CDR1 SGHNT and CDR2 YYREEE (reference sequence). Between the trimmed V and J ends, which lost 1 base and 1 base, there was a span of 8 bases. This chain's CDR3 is CASSLSTANTEAFF. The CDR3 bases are TGTGCCAGCAGCTTGAGTACAGCGAACACTGAAGCTTTCTTT.

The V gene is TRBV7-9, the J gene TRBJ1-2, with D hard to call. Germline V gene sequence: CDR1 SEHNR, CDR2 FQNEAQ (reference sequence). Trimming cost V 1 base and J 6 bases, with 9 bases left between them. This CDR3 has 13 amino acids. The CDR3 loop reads CASSLERIDGYTF. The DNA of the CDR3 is TGTGCCAGCAGCTTAGAGCGGATCGATGGCTACACCTTC.

Written as DNA, the CDR3 is TGTGCCAGCAGTTTGCCCCGGGACAGGGGGTACGAGCAGTACTTC. Protein sequence: CASSLPRDRGYEQYF. The genes are TRBV28 and TRBJ2-7; TRBD1 matches 11 bases. Losses at the gene ends were 3 bases for V and 4 bases for J; bases not matched to a gene: 5. Germline CDR1 is MDHEN and CDR2 is SYDVKM. The CDR3 length is 15 residues.

CDR3 sequence: CASSSRGGPNEQFF. CDR3 in DNA: TGTGCCAGCAGCTCGCGGGGGGGCCCCAATGAGCAGTTCTTC. V and J are TRBV9 and TRBJ2-1; 9 bases map to TRBD2. J was trimmed by 6 bases and V by 4 bases; bases with no gene match: 5. Germline V CDR1 and CDR2: SGDLS, YYNGEE. The CDR3 extends over 14 amino acids.

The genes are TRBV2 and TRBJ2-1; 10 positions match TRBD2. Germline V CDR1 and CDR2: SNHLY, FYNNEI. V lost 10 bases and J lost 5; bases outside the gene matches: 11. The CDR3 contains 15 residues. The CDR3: CATGGTAGGNNEQFF. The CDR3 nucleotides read TGTGCCACAGGGGGAACAGCGGGGGGGAACAATGAGCAGTTCTTC.

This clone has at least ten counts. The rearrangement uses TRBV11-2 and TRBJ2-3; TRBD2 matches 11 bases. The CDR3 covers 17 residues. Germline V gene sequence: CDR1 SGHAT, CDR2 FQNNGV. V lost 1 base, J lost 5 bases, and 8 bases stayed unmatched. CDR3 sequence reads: CASSLVSASGGQDTQYF. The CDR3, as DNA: TGTGCCAGCAGCTTAGTCTCAGCTAGCGGGGGGCAAGATACGCAGTATTTT.

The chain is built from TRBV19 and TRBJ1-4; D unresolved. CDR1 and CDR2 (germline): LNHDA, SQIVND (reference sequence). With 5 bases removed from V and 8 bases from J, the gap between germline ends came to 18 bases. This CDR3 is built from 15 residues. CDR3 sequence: CASSPLIASGEKLFF. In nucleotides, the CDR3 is TGTGCCAGTAGTCCCCTCATCGCCTCAGGAGAAAAACTGTTTTTT.

In DNA form, the CDR3 reads TGTGCCAGTAGTATACGGACAGGGTTCTACGAGCAGTACTTC. Its protein product is CASSIRTGFYEQYF. This rearrangement joins TRBV19 to TRBJ2-7; 8 nucleotides match TRBD1. The germline V gene encodes CDR1 LNHDA and CDR2 SQIVND (reference sequence). J gave up 3 bases and V 2 bases, and 3 bases lay outside the gene matches. CDR3 length: 14 amino acids.

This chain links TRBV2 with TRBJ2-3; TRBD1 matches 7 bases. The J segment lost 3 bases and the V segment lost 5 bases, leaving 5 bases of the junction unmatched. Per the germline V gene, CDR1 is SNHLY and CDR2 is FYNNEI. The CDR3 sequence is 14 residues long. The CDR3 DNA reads TGTGCCAGCAGTTGGGACAGAGATACAGATACGCAGTATTTT. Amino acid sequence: CASSWDRDTDTQYF.

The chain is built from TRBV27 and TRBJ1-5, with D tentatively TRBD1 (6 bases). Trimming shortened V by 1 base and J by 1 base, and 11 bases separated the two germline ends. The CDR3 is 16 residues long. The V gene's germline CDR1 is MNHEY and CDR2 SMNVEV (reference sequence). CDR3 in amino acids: CASSLWGGQSNQPQHF. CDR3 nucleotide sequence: TGTGCCAGCAGTTTATGGGGGGGACAAAGCAATCAGCCCCAGCATTTT.

This CDR3 is CASSPPGLAGVGETQYF. The CDR3 region has the DNA TGTGCCAGCTCACCACCAGGACTAGCGGGAGTGGGGGAGACCCAGTACTTC. This sequence joins TRBV18 and TRBJ2-5; 13 bases align to TRBD2. CDR3 length: 17 residues. Germline V gene data show CDR1 as KGHSH and CDR2 as LQKENI. V shed 0 bases, J shed 5 bases, and the junction held 6 bases outside the gene matches.

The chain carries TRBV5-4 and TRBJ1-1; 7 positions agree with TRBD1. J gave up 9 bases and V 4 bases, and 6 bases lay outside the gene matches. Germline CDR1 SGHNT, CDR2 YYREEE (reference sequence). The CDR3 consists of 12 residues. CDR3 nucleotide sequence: TGTGCCAGCAGCCCAAGGGACAGCCAAGCTTTCTTT. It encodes CASSPRDSQAFF.

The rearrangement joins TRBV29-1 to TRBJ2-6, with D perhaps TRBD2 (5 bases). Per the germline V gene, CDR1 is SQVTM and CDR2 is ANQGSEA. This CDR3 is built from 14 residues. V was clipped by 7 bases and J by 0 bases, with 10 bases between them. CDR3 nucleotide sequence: TGCAGCGCCCGGACTGTCTCTGGGGCCAACGTCCTGACTTTC. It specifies CSARTVSGANVLTF.

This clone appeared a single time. CDR3 coding DNA: TGTGCCAGTAGTATAGATCTCTCCGGGACTAGCGTCGCCTACGAGCAGTACTTC. It encodes CASSIDLSGTSVAYEQYF. The chain employs TRBV19 and TRBJ2-7, with TRBD2 identical over 10 bases. This CDR3 is built from 18 residues. V shed 0 bases, J shed 2 bases, and the junction held 10 bases outside the gene matches. The germline gives CDR1 LNHDA, CDR2 SQIVND (reference sequence).

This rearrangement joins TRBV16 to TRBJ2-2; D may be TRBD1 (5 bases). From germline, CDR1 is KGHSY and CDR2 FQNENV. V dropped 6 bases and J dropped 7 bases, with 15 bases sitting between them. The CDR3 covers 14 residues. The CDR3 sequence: CASSRRVDHGELFF. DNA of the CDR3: TGTGCCAGCAGTCGCAGGGTTGATCACGGGGAGCTGTTTTTT.

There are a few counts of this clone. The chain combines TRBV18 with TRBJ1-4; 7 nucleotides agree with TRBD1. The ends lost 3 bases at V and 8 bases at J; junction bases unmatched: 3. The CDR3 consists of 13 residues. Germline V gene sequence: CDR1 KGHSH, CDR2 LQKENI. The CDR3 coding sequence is TGTGCCAGCTCACCTTTGGGACAGGAAAAACTGTTTTTT. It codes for CASSPLGQEKLFF.

CDR3 bases: TGTGCCTGGAGTGCAGGAAGATTCGAAGCTTTCTTT. Protein product: CAWSAGRFEAFF. The chain uses TRBV30 and TRBJ1-1; D is undetermined. CDR1 and CDR2 (germline): GTSNPN, SVGIG (reference sequence). V was cut by 1 base and J by 8 bases, with 11 bases left in between. The CDR3 covers 12 residues.

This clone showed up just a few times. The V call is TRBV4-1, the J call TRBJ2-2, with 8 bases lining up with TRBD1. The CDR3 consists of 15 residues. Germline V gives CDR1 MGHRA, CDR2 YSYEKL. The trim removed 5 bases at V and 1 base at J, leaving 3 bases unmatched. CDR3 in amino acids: CASSFGTGNTGELFF. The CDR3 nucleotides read TGCGCCAGCAGCTTCGGGACAGGGAACACCGGGGAGCTGTTTTTT.

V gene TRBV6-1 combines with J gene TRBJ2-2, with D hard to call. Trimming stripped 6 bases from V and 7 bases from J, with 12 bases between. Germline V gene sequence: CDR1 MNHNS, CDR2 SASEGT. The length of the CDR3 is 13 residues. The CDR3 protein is CASSLSHLGELFF. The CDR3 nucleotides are TGTGCCAGCAGCCTTTCACATCTCGGGGAGCTGTTTTTT.

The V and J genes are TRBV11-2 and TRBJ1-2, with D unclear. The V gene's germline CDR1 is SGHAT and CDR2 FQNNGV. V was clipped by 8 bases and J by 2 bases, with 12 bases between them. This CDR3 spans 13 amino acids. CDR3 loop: CASGDIGNYGYTF. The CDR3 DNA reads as TGTGCCAGCGGTGACATTGGCAACTATGGCTACACCTTC.

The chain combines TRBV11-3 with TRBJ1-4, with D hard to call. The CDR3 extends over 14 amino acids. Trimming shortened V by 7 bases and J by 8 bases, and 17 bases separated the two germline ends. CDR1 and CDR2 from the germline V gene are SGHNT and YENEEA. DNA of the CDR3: TGTGCCAGCATTCCCCCGCGGGCCTTCGAAAAACTGTTTTTT. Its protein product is CASIPPRAFEKLFF.

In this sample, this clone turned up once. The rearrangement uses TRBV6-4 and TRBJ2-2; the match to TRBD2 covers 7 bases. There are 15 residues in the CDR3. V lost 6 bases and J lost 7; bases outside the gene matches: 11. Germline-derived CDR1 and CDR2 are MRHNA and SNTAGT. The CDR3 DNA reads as TGTGCCAGCAGCCCGATGGGGGGGTTCGGCGGGGAGCTGTTTTTT. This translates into CASSPMGGFGGELFF.

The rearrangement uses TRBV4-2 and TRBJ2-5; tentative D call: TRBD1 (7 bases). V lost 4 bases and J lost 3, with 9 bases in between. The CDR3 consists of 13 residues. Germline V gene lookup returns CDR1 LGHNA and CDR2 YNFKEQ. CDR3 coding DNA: TGTGCCAGCAGCCGCGGGACAGAAGAGACCCAGTACTTC. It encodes CASSRGTEETQYF.

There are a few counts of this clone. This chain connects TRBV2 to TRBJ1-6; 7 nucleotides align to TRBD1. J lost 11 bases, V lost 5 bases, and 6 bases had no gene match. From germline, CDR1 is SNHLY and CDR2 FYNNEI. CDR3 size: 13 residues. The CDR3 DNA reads TGTGCCAGCAGTCCGGGACAGTCTCCACCCCTCCACTTT. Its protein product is CASSPGQSPPLHF. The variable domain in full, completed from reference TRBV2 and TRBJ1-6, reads EPEVTQTPSHQVTQMGQEVILRCVPISNHLYFYWYRQILGQKVEFLVSFYNNEISEKSEIFDDQFSVERPDGSNFTLKIRSTKLEDSAMYFCASSPGQSPPLHFGNGTRLTVT.

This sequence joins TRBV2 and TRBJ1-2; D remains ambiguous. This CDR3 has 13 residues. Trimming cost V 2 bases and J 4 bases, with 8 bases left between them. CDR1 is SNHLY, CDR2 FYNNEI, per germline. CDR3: CASSETESYGYTF. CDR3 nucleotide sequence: TGTGCCAGCAGTGAAACTGAGAGCTATGGCTACACCTTC.

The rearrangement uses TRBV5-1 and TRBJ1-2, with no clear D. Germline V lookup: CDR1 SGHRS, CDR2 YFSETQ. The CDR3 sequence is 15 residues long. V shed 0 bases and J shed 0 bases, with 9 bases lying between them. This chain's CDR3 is CASSLAAQANYGYTF. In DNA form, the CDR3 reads TGCGCCAGCAGCTTGGCCGCGCAGGCTAACTATGGCTACACCTTC.

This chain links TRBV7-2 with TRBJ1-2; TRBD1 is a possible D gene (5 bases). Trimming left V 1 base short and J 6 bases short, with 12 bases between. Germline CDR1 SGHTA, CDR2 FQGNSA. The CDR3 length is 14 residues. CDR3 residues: CASSLGVAGNGYTF. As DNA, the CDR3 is TGTGCCAGCAGCTTAGGAGTGGCAGGGAATGGCTACACCTTC.

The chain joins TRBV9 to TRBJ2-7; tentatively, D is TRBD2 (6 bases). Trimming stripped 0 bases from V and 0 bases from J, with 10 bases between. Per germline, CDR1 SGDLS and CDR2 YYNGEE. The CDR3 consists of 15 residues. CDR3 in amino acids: CASSVGSGNSYEQYF. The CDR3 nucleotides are TGTGCCAGCAGCGTAGGTAGCGGAAACTCCTACGAGCAGTACTTC.